This TCR beta chain was identified in a study of T cells in Graves' hyperthyroidism and ophthalmopathy. Trimming left V 5 bases short and J 3 bases short, with 14 bases between. The CDR3 totals 15 residues. Germline CDR1 MDHEN, CDR2 SYDVKM. What was amplified from RNA transcripts were TCR beta CDR3 regions. The primer set for the first-round RT-PCR of the TCR CDR3 was HTBI. MiXCR, applied by TCRdb to the multiplex PCR reads, yields one record per CDR3 protein. The top ten hold about 35% of the sample, which has approximately 600,000 distinct CDR3 sequences, about a fifth seen once. This clonotype has ten or more counts.

The clonotype comes from a man in his thirties or forties with Graves' ophthalmopathy. The sequenced sample was blood. The genes are TRBV28 and TRBJ2-1; no clear D. This chain's CDR3 is CASSLMDPGYNEQFF. CDR3 nucleotide sequence: TGTGCCAGCAGTCTTATGGATCCAGGCTACAATGAGCAGTTCTTC. Combining the CDR3 with reference TRBV28 and TRBJ2-1 gives the whole variable domain DVKVTQSSRYLVKRTGEKVFLECVQDMDHENMFWYRQDPGLGLRLIYFSYDVKMKEKGDIPEGYSVSREKKERFSLILESASTNQTSMYLCASSLMDPGYNEQFFGPGTRLTVL.